These T cell receptor beta chains were read from a single sample in a study of cytomegalovirus exposure and HLA in healthy donors. TCRdb's copy holds only in-frame clones and misses some; the assay was immunoSEQ multiplex PCR. The repertoire holds 150,000 to 200,000 clones, with 60% to 80% as singletons. Material for sequencing was PBMCs. The receptor set was obtained from a man aged 60-69 years in good health and CMV-seronegative. Each CDR3 is given with its conserved first and last residue. The D gene is left open where the match is weak. The size field is filled for only some rows; it gives once, few, many or a size class.

>TRBJ2-7|NA|TRBV7-9|TRBD1
TGTGCCAGCAGCTTAGATCCGGGACAGGGAAGTAACGAGCAGTACTTC
CASSLDPGQGSNEQYF
>TRBJ2-5|NA|TRBV5-1|NA
TGCGCCAGCAGCTTGGTGGGAGCAGAACAAGAGACCCAGTACTTC
CASSLVGAEQETQYF
>TRBJ1-2|NA|TRBV28|TRBD1
TGTGCCACCGTGACAGGGCCCTCGGATGGCTACACCTTC
CATVTGPSDGYTF
>TRBJ2-2|NA|TRBV7-2|NA
TGTGCCAGCAGCTTAAGGATGCGGGTGAACACCGGGGAGCTGTTTTTT
CASSLRMRVNTGELFF
>TRBJ2-3|few|TRBV14|TRBD2
TGTGCCAGCAGCCCCGGATGGACTAGGGTGAGGGATACGCAGTATTTT
CASSPGWTRVRDTQYF
>TRBJ2-7|NA|TRBV7-6|TRBD2
TGTGCCAGCAGCTTGCAGCCGACTAGCGGAAGCTCCTACGAGCAGTACTTC
CASSLQPTSGSSYEQYF
>TRBJ2-7|NA|TRBV5-1|TRBD1
TGCGCCAGCAGCTTTTTCCAGGGGGAGTACGAGCAGTACTTC
CASSFFQGEYEQYF
>TRBJ1-1|NA|TRBV19|TRBD1
TGTGCCAGTAGTGACCCCCTTCTAGGACAGGAGAACACTGAAGCTTTCTTT
CASSDPLLGQENTEAFF
>TRBJ2-3|NA|TRBV5-1|TRBD1
TGCGCCAGCGCGTGGACAGGGCCGAGTGGCACAGATACGCAGTATTTT
CASAWTGPSGTDTQYF
>TRBJ2-7|NA|TRBV28|NA
TGTGCCAGCAGTTTAGGGGGGGCGGGGGCGTCTACCTACGAGCAGTACTTC
CASSLGGAGASTYEQYF
>TRBJ2-2|NA|TRBV11-3|NA
TGTGCCAGCAGCTTAGACTTAAACACCGGGGAGCTGTTTTTT
CASSLDLNTGELFF
>TRBJ2-7|NA|TRBV4-1|NA
TGCGCCAGCAGCCCAGGAGTTGGCGGGTTGGCCTACGAGCAGTACTTC
CASSPGVGGLAYEQYF
>TRBJ2-4|few|TRBV4-3|TRBD2
TGCGCCAGCAGCCAAGGGGGGCTAGCGGGGGGATTGCGGTACTTC
CASSQGGLAGGLRYF
>TRBJ1-4|NA|TRBV30|NA
TGTGCCTGGGGGGGCGGAGGATGGCGTGAAAAACTGTTTTTT
CAWGGGGWREKLFF
>TRBJ2-7|NA|TRBV10-3|TRBD2
TGTGCCCTCGGGACTAGCGGGAGGGCCCTGGGCGAGCAGTACTTC
CALGTSGRALGEQYF
>TRBJ1-4|NA|TRBV30|NA
TGTGCCTGGACCCTAAGGACGGGAGAAAAACTGTTTTTT
CAWTLRTGEKLFF
>TRBJ1-2|NA|TRBV6-4|NA
TGTGCCAGCAGTGCAGGGTTCGGCTACACCTTC
CASSAGFGYTF
>TRBJ2-6|NA|TRBV7-2|TRBD1
TGTGCCAGCAGCTCCACAGGGGCTGGGGCCAACGTCCTGACTTTC
CASSSTGAGANVLTF
>TRBJ1-3|NA|TRBV6-6|NA
TGTGCCAGCAGTTACCGTACTAGCTCTGGAAACACCATATATTTT
CASSYRTSSGNTIYF
>TRBJ2-7|NA|TRBV27|TRBD2
TGTGCCAGCAGTTTCTCGCGGCTAGCGGGAGGAGAGGGTTACGAGCAGTACTTC
CASSFSRLAGGEGYEQYF
>TRBJ2-7|NA|TRBV11-2|NA
TGTGCCAGCAGCTCCATCCAGGGCTACGAGCAGTACTTC
CASSSIQGYEQYF
>TRBJ2-5|NA|TRBV7-2|TRBD2
TGTGCCAGCAGCTTAAGTACTAGCGGGGGACAAGAGACCCAGTACTTC
CASSLSTSGGQETQYF
>TRBJ2-2|few|TRBV9|NA
TGTGCCAGCAGCCCTTACACCGGGGAGCTGTTTTTT
CASSPYTGELFF
>TRBJ2-1|NA|TRBV28|TRBD2
TGTGCCAGCAGTTTAGGGGGTACTAGCGCCTACTACAATGAGCAGTTCTTC
CASSLGGTSAYYNEQFF
>TRBJ1-1|NA|TRBV19|NA
TGTGCCAGTAGTATAGCCGAACGAAGGGGGGCTTTCTTT
CASSIAERRGAFF
>TRBJ2-7|NA|TRBV7-9|NA
TGCGCCAGCAGCCGAGGACAGACGAAGCAGTACTTC
CASSRGQTKQYF
>TRBJ2-7|NA|TRBV6-6|TRBD2
TGTGCCAGCAGTGATATAGCGGGAGGCACCTACGAGCAGTACTTC
CASSDIAGGTYEQYF
>TRBJ2-5|NA|TRBV6-5|NA
TGTGCCAGCAGTTCTACCCAAGAGACCCAGTACTTC
CASSSTQETQYF
>TRBJ2-3|NA|TRBV5-1|NA
TGCGCCAGCAGCGTCTTAGCGGGCACAGATACGCAGTATTTT
CASSVLAGTDTQYF